Listed here is a single TCR beta chain. Its antigen is not identified. Germline V gene data show CDR1 as SQVTM and CDR2 as ANQGSEA. The V segment lost 3 bases and the J segment 3 bases; nucleotides outside the gene matches: 11. The CDR3 has 15 amino acids. The data stem from a study of T-cell memory formation after mild COVID-19. Study-wide points: Clones that contracted from day 15 to 85 had balanced CD4/CD8; later expanders were CD4+ biased.

In TCRdb, the 5' RACE reads were re-called with MiXCR into one record per CDR3 protein. Of approximately 500,000 distinct CDR3 sequences listed, approximately 25% were seen once; the top ten hold approximately 13%. The gene calls are TRBV29-1 and TRBJ2-7; 7 nucleotides line up with TRBD1. The sequence came from an adult woman who had mild COVID-19 (a few samples of this study predate the infection). Cell type and time point are not known. Sequenced material: PBMCs or a T cell subset sorted from them (not recorded which). Here the CDR3 reads CSVEVSRDSYYEQYF. CDR3 DNA sequence: TGCAGCGTTGAGGTATCACGGGACAGCTACTACGAGCAGTACTTC.